This TCR beta chain was recorded in a study of tumor-infiltrating lymphocytes in localized non-small cell lung cancer. Turning to the study itself: The cohort mixed smokers and never-smokers, several histologies, and some post-neoadjuvant-chemotherapy samples. Tumor tissue and non-adjacent uninvolved lung came from each patient.

V lost 2 bases, J lost 5 bases, and 7 bases lay in between. In germline, CDR1 is ENHRY, CDR2 SYGVKD. This CDR3 is 13 amino acids long. This clone was counted a single time. What it binds is unknown. Produced via immunoSEQ multiplex PCR; TCRdb's table is partial and in-frame only. Here the sample spans about 16,000 clones, roughly 79% being singletons. Regarding the study as a whole: Not all patients were TCR sequenced, owing to tissue quantity. Tumor T-cell fraction was not associated with recurrence-free survival.

This TCR derives from a human donor with non-small cell lung cancer. This chain connects TRBV10-3 to TRBJ1-5; D perhaps matches TRBD1 (6 bases). The sample taken for sequencing was lung tumor tissue. CDR3 protein: CAISERGDQPQHF. CDR3 coding DNA: TGTGCCATCAGTGAGAGGGGGGATCAGCCCCAGCATTTT.